The rows below give T cell receptor beta chains drawn from one sample of a study of cytomegalovirus exposure and HLA in healthy donors. The data were produced by immunoSEQ multiplex PCR, yet TCRdb's version contains in-frame clones alone and is incomplete. This table has fewer than 200,000 clones, 85% appearing once. Sequences were obtained from PBMCs. The receptors stem from a man younger than 30 in good health and CMV-seropositive. Each CDR3 is given with its conserved first and last residue. D genes are given only for firm matches. The listing skips clone size in some rows; elsewhere it reads once, few, many or a size class.

>TRBV4-1|TRBJ2-5|TRBD1|-
CASSQDRIGTGLQETQYF
TGCGCCAGCAGCCAAGATAGGATAGGGACAGGGTTACAAGAGACCCAGTACTTC
>TRBV7-3|TRBJ2-1|-|once
CASSPGQPNEQFF
TGTGCCAGCAGCCCCGGACAGCCGAATGAGCAGTTCTTC
>TRBV10-1|TRBJ2-7|TRBD2|-
CASSIQRGPGEQYF
TGCGCCAGCTCAATCCAGCGGGGACCTGGAGAGCAGTACTTC
>TRBV28|TRBJ1-5|TRBD1|once
CAGQWGGQGASILNQPQHF
TGTGCCGGACAATGGGGTGGACAGGGGGCGTCGATTTTGAATCAGCCCCAGCATTTT
>TRBV5-6|TRBJ2-7|-|-
CASSSPTEGVDEQYF
TGTGCCAGCAGCTCCCCGACAGAGGGGGTTGACGAGCAGTACTTC
>TRBV7-9|TRBJ1-1|-|-
CASSFRGNTEAFF
TGTGCCAGCAGCTTTCGGGGGAACACTGAAGCTTTCTTT
>TRBV2|TRBJ2-2|TRBD1|-
CASSEGQGSGELFF
TGTGCCAGCAGTGAGGGACAGGGATCCGGGGAGCTGTTTTTT
>TRBV28|TRBJ1-5|-|-
CASSFSGGKPQHF
TGTGCCAGCAGTTTCAGTGGAGGCAAGCCCCAGCATTTT
>TRBV28|TRBJ1-2|TRBD1|-
CASSTAGQVYGYTF
TGTGCCAGCTCCACAGCAGGACAGGTCTATGGCTACACCTTC
>TRBV6-1|TRBJ1-6|TRBD1|-
CASRDRGRNSPLHF
TGTGCCAGCAGGGACAGGGGGCGTAATTCACCCCTCCACTTT
>TRBV28|TRBJ1-2|TRBD1|-
CASGDSANYGYTF
TGTGCCAGCGGGGACAGCGCTAACTATGGCTACACCTTC
>TRBV10-3|TRBJ2-7|TRBD2|-
CAIGGLAGAPSYEQYF
TGTGCCATCGGGGGACTAGCGGGAGCCCCGTCCTACGAGCAGTACTTC
>TRBV29-1|TRBJ2-1|TRBD2|-
CSASGGVEYNEQFF
TGCAGCGCTAGCGGGGGAGTTGAATACAATGAGCAGTTCTTC
>TRBV5-1|TRBJ2-1|-|-
CASSGEQGPSDNEQFF
TGCGCCAGCAGCGGAGAACAGGGTCCCTCCGACAATGAGCAGTTCTTC
>TRBV4-2|TRBJ1-4|TRBD1|-
CASSGDRGREKLFF
TGTGCCAGCAGCGGGGACAGGGGCCGGGAAAAACTGTTTTTT
>TRBV18|TRBJ2-2|-|-
CASSPKSPLTFNTGELFF
TGTGCCAGCTCACCGAAGAGTCCACTAACCTTCAACACCGGGGAGCTGTTTTTT
>TRBV12-1|TRBJ1-5|-|-
CASSFAQNTGHQSNQPQHF
TGTGCCAGCAGCTTTGCGCAAAACACCGGACACCAAAGCAATCAGCCCCAGCATTTT
>TRBV9|TRBJ2-7|-|-
CASSLRTTSGEQYF
TGTGCCAGCAGCCTCAGGACAACCTCTGGCGAGCAGTACTTC
>TRBV2|TRBJ1-3|TRBD1|-
CATFGPQGSRGNTIYF
TGTGCCACCTTTGGCCCACAGGGGAGCCGGGGAAACACCATATATTTT
>TRBV5-6|TRBJ1-1|-|-
CASSPDRAENTEAFF
TGTGCCAGCAGCCCAGACAGAGCCGAGAACACTGAAGCTTTCTTT
>TRBV27|TRBJ2-1|-|-
CASSPVAVGYSYNEQFF
TGTGCCAGCAGTCCAGTAGCGGTCGGCTACTCCTACAATGAGCAGTTCTTC
>TRBV27|TRBJ1-2|-|-
CASSLGPRKYGYTF
TGTGCCAGCAGTTTAGGTCCCAGGAAGTATGGCTACACCTTC
>TRBV28|TRBJ1-2|TRBD1|-
CASSPSDREAPGYTF
TGTGCCAGCAGTCCCTCGGACAGGGAGGCTCCTGGCTACACCTTC
>TRBV11-2|TRBJ2-1|TRBD2|-
CASSGRSTTGLVNEQFF
TGTGCCAGCAGCGGAAGATCAACAACGGGACTAGTGAATGAGCAGTTCTTC
>TRBV7-6|TRBJ2-4|-|once
CASSLTGKNIQYF
TGTGCCAGCAGCTTAACAGGCAAAAACATTCAGTACTTC
>TRBV19|TRBJ1-1|TRBD1|-
CASSLRGLGTEAFF
TGTGCCAGTAGTCTCAGGGGGCTGGGGACTGAAGCTTTCTTT
>TRBV21-1|TRBJ1-5|-|-
CASSKEEGTVSQPQHF
TGTGCCAGCAGCAAAGAAGAGGGGACAGTTTCTCAGCCCCAGCATTTT
>TRBV7-9|TRBJ1-5|-|once
CASSLDRGGNQPQHF
TGTGCCAGCAGCTTAGATCGGGGAGGCAATCAGCCCCAGCATTTT
>TRBV2|TRBJ2-5|-|-
CASSEASGTQYF
TGTGCCAGCAGTGAAGCGTCAGGGACCCAGTACTTC
>TRBV19|TRBJ2-7|-|-
CASNRDGLSYEQYF
TGTGCCAGTAACAGGGACGGCCTCTCCTACGAGCAGTACTTC
>TRBV11-2|TRBJ2-6|-|-
CASSLGAGQGSGANVLTF
TGTGCCAGCAGCTTAGGAGCAGGGCAGGGCTCTGGGGCCAACGTCCTGACTTTC
>TRBV5-1|TRBJ2-5|TRBD2|-
CASSAGLAGLVGETQYF
TGCGCCAGCAGCGCAGGACTAGCGGGGCTCGTGGGAGAGACCCAGTACTTC
>TRBV4-1|TRBJ1-5|-|-
CASSPQGSNQPQHF
TGCGCCAGCAGCCCACAGGGTAGCAATCAGCCCCAGCATTTT
>TRBV29-1|TRBJ1-1|-|-
CSVVQGGNTEAFF
TGCAGCGTTGTACAGGGTGGGAACACTGAAGCTTTCTTT
>TRBV30|TRBJ1-2|-|-
CAWSAQSGGYTF
TGTGCCTGGAGTGCTCAGTCAGGCGGCTACACCTTC
>TRBV29-1|TRBJ2-1|-|-
CSVDRASSYNEQFF
TGCAGCGTTGACCGAGCGAGCTCCTACAATGAGCAGTTCTTC
>TRBV6-1|TRBJ2-3|-|-
CASSEQGDTQYF
TGTGCCAGCAGTGAACAGGGGGATACGCAGTATTTT
>TRBV13|TRBJ2-7|-|-
CASSLSSQTNTYEQYF
TGTGCCAGCAGCTTATCGTCCCAGACAAACACCTACGAGCAGTACTTC
>TRBV28|TRBJ1-5|-|-
CASSFEDPSARGFYSNQPQHF
TGTGCCAGCAGTTTCGAGGATCCGTCGGCCCGAGGATTTTATAGCAATCAGCCCCAGCATTTT
>TRBV19|TRBJ1-4|-|-
CASSTTATNEKLFF
TGTGCCAGTAGTACGACAGCAACTAATGAAAAACTGTTTTTT
>TRBV11-3|TRBJ1-1|-|-
CASKPHLNTEAFF
TGTGCCAGCAAGCCTCATCTCAACACTGAAGCTTTCTTT
>TRBV9|TRBJ2-5|TRBD1|-
CASSDPDREVRETQYF
TGTGCCAGCAGCGATCCGGACAGGGAAGTGCGCGAGACCCAGTACTTC
>TRBV19|TRBJ2-5|-|-
CASSDSPKETQYF
TGTGCCAGCTCCGACAGCCCCAAAGAGACCCAGTACTTC
>TRBV18|TRBJ2-2|-|-
CASSQNPGTSTGELFF
TGTGCCAGCTCACAAAACCCAGGGACTTCAACCGGGGAGCTGTTTTTT
>TRBV6-5|TRBJ2-5|-|-
CASSYVGVQETQYF
TGTGCCAGCAGTTACGTTGGAGTCCAAGAGACCCAGTACTTC
>TRBV7-8|TRBJ2-1|-|-
CASSLAKGLGGNEQFF
TGTGCCAGCAGCTTAGCCAAGGGCCTCGGGGGCAATGAGCAGTTCTTC
>TRBV28|TRBJ2-7|TRBD2|few
CASSLGEGEQYF
TGTGCCAGCAGTTTGGGGGAGGGGGAGCAGTACTTC
>TRBV27|TRBJ2-7|TRBD1|-
CASSLSRGPFEQYF
TGTGCCAGCAGTTTATCCAGGGGGCCGTTCGAGCAGTACTTC
>TRBV9|TRBJ2-7|TRBD2|once
CASSVGRGWEQYF
TGTGCCAGCAGCGTCGGGAGGGGGTGGGAGCAGTACTTC
>TRBV27|TRBJ1-1|-|-
CASSGRSGGTAFF
TGTGCCAGCAGTGGTCGTTCGGGGGGGACCGCTTTCTTT
>TRBV2|TRBJ2-7|TRBD2|-
CASTSGVTYEQYF
TGTGCCAGCACTAGCGGGGTTACCTACGAGCAGTACTTC
>TRBV5-5|TRBJ1-1|TRBD1|-
CASSLDRVMGNTEAFF
TGTGCCAGCAGCCTGGACAGGGTGATGGGGAACACTGAAGCTTTCTTT
>TRBV5-6|TRBJ2-1|TRBD2|-
CASSLGLAGALGEQFF
TGTGCCAGCAGCTTAGGACTAGCGGGGGCTTTGGGTGAGCAGTTCTTC
>TRBV5-1|TRBJ2-2|-|-
CASSLGEDLANTGELFF
TGCGCCAGCAGCTTAGGGGAAGACTTGGCGAACACCGGGGAGCTGTTTTTT